A selection of T cell receptor beta chains follows, all from one sample in a study of shared clonotypes between healthy human individuals. The assay was immunoSEQ multiplex PCR, and TCRdb's table has in-frame clones only and misses some. The repertoire holds under 700,000 clones, with 95% as singletons. The sample was naive CD8+ T cells sorted from blood. The receptors come from a woman in her twenties or thirties in good health. Each CDR3 is given with its conserved first and last residue. Each record gives: clone size, V gene, J gene, D gene, CDR3 protein, CDR3 DNA. D genes are given only for firm matches. Expanded clones get a size class; other rows say once, few or many, or leave the size out.

size: .; V: TRBV10-1; J: TRBJ2-1; D: .; CDR3: CASSEGVLNNEQFF; DNA: TGCGCCAGCAGTGAAGGGGTTTTGAACAATGAGCAGTTCTTC
size: .; V: TRBV6-5; J: TRBJ1-4; D: .; CDR3: CASGGLGNEKLFF; DNA: TGTGCCAGCGGGGGGTTGGGTAATGAAAAACTGTTTTTT
size: once; V: TRBV5-1; J: TRBJ2-1; D: TRBD2; CDR3: CASSPWSGLAQPNEQFF; DNA: TGCGCCAGCAGCCCCTGGTCGGGACTAGCGCAGCCTAATGAGCAGTTCTTC
size: .; V: TRBV28; J: TRBJ2-1; D: .; CDR3: CASSLGPEQFF; DNA: TGTGCCAGCAGCCTAGGACCCGAGCAGTTCTTC
size: .; V: TRBV19; J: TRBJ2-6; D: .; CDR3: CASSIGRGVGANVLTF; DNA: TGTGCCAGTAGTATAGGTAGAGGGGTTGGGGCCAACGTCCTGACTTTC
size: .; V: TRBV21-1; J: TRBJ1-1; D: .; CDR3: CASSKARLEEAFF; DNA: TGTGCCAGCAGCAAAGCGCGTTTGGAAGAAGCTTTCTTT
size: .; V: TRBV6-1; J: TRBJ2-6; D: .; CDR3: CASSEVVREGANVLTF; DNA: TGTGCCAGCAGTGAAGTTGTTAGGGAAGGGGCCAACGTCCTGACTTTC
size: .; V: TRBV27; J: TRBJ2-5; D: .; CDR3: CASSLRSSMETQYF; DNA: TGTGCCAGCAGTTTACGTAGTAGCATGGAGACCCAGTACTTC
size: .; V: TRBV5-6; J: TRBJ1-1; D: .; CDR3: CASSLVEGFTEAFF; DNA: TGTGCCAGCAGCTTGGTAGAGGGGTTCACTGAAGCTTTCTTT
size: .; V: TRBV19; J: TRBJ2-1; D: .; CDR3: CASSIVEGIYNEQFF; DNA: TGTGCCAGTAGTATAGTTGAGGGGATATACAATGAGCAGTTCTTC
size: .; V: TRBV15; J: TRBJ1-4; D: .; CDR3: CATSRGPISRTTNEKLFF; DNA: TGTGCCACCAGCAGAGGTCCGATCAGTAGGACAACTAATGAAAAACTGTTTTTT
size: once; V: TRBV6-5; J: TRBJ2-3; D: TRBD1; CDR3: CASSPWTGGTDTQYF; DNA: TGTGCCAGCAGTCCCTGGACAGGGGGCACAGATACGCAGTATTTT
size: .; V: TRBV27; J: TRBJ2-2; D: TRBD2; CDR3: CASSPSGGRAFAGELFF; DNA: TGTGCCAGCAGTCCTAGCGGCGGGAGGGCCTTCGCCGGGGAGCTGTTTTTT
size: .; V: TRBV6-5; J: TRBJ2-7; D: TRBD1; CDR3: CASRTGTGFKNEQYF; DNA: TGTGCCAGCAGAACCGGGACAGGGTTTAAGAACGAGCAGTACTTC
size: .; V: TRBV19; J: TRBJ2-7; D: TRBD1; CDR3: CASSMAPRTGTVEQYF; DNA: TGTGCCAGTAGTATGGCTCCGAGGACAGGGACAGTCGAGCAGTACTTC
size: once; V: TRBV7-6; J: TRBJ2-1; D: .; CDR3: CASSLVRYNEQFF; DNA: TGTGCCAGCAGCTTAGTTCGATACAATGAGCAGTTCTTC
size: .; V: TRBV5-1; J: TRBJ2-2; D: .; CDR3: CASSLDRDLAGELFF; DNA: TGCGCCAGCAGCTTGGATCGGGATCTAGCCGGGGAGCTGTTTTTT
size: .; V: TRBV27; J: TRBJ2-7; D: TRBD1; CDR3: CASRGEGGPVDYEQYF; DNA: TGTGCCAGCAGGGGAGAAGGGGGCCCGGTAGATTACGAGCAGTACTTC
size: .; V: TRBV27; J: TRBJ2-1; D: .; CDR3: CASSRLRASNEQFF; DNA: TGCGCCAGTTCGCGCCTCAGGGCCTCCAATGAGCAGTTCTTC
size: .; V: TRBV7-8; J: TRBJ1-2; D: TRBD1; CDR3: CASSLYYQGVSNYGYTF; DNA: TGTGCCAGCAGCTTATACTATCAGGGGGTTTCGAACTATGGCTACACCTTC
size: .; V: TRBV7-9; J: TRBJ2-7; D: TRBD2; CDR3: CASSRTSGRDNYEQYF; DNA: TGTGCCAGCAGCCGAACTAGCGGGAGGGACAACTACGAGCAGTACTTC
size: .; V: TRBV30; J: TRBJ1-3; D: .; CDR3: CAWRSDSFPGNTIYF; DNA: TGTGCCTGGAGATCCGATTCTTTCCCTGGAAACACCATATATTTT
size: .; V: TRBV7-9; J: TRBJ1-2; D: .; CDR3: CASSLPLQGRNTF; DNA: TGTGCCAGCAGCTTACCTCTACAGGGTAGGAACACCTTC
size: .; V: TRBV27; J: TRBJ1-1; D: .; CDR3: CASSPRLSAVTTEAFF; DNA: TGTGCCAGCAGCCCCCGGTTGAGTGCGGTGACGACTGAAGCTTTCTTT
size: few; V: TRBV28; J: TRBJ1-5; D: .; CDR3: CASSSDSNQPQHF; DNA: TGTGCCAGCAGTTCCGATAGCAATCAGCCCCAGCATTTT
size: .; V: TRBV5-1; J: TRBJ2-7; D: TRBD2; CDR3: CASSDGLAGTHEQYF; DNA: TGCGCCAGCAGCGACGGACTAGCGGGAACCCACGAGCAGTACTTC
size: .; V: TRBV15; J: TRBJ2-3; D: .; CDR3: CATSRDLRDTQYF; DNA: TGTGCCACCAGCAGAGATTTGAGAGATACGCAGTATTTT
size: once; V: TRBV23-1; J: TRBJ1-4; D: .; CDR3: CASSPSPRNLGATNEKLFF; DNA: TGCGCCAGCAGTCCTTCTCCGAGGAACCTTGGGGCAACTAATGAAAAACTGTTTTTT
size: once; V: TRBV29-1; J: TRBJ2-1; D: TRBD2; CDR3: CSVDGLAANNEQFF; DNA: TGCAGCGTCGACGGACTAGCGGCCAACAATGAGCAGTTCTTC
size: few; V: TRBV28; J: TRBJ1-5; D: TRBD1; CDR3: CASRPGTGINQPQHF; DNA: TGTGCCAGCAGACCTGGGACAGGAATCAATCAGCCCCAGCATTTT
size: .; V: TRBV4-1; J: TRBJ2-7; D: .; CDR3: CASSQEVLGGEQYF; DNA: TGCGCCAGCAGCCAAGAGGTTCTAGGGGGGGAGCAGTACTTC
size: .; V: TRBV5-8; J: TRBJ2-7; D: .; CDR3: CASSLTSSYEQYF; DNA: TGTGCCAGCAGCTTGACCAGCTCCTACGAGCAGTACTTC
size: .; V: TRBV29-1; J: TRBJ2-2; D: TRBD2; CDR3: CSVEWVAGGPGELFF; DNA: TGCAGCGTTGAATGGGTAGCGGGAGGGCCCGGGGAGCTGTTTTTT
size: .; V: TRBV23-1; J: TRBJ2-2; D: TRBD2; CDR3: CASSPPLTSGSTGELFF; DNA: TGCGCCAGCAGTCCTCCTCTGACTAGCGGGTCTACCGGGGAGCTGTTTTTT
size: .; V: TRBV29-1; J: TRBJ2-7; D: .; CDR3: CSVRNYEQYF; DNA: TGCAGCGTCCGGAACTACGAGCAGTACTTC
size: .; V: TRBV13; J: TRBJ2-7; D: .; CDR3: CASSSPVASGPYEQYF; DNA: TGTGCCAGCAGCTCCCCAGTAGCGAGTGGCCCCTACGAGCAGTACTTC
size: .; V: TRBV11-2; J: TRBJ2-1; D: TRBD2; CDR3: CASSLVASGSNEQFF; DNA: TGTGCCAGCAGCTTGGTAGCTAGCGGGAGTAATGAGCAGTTCTTC
size: .; V: TRBV27; J: TRBJ2-7; D: .; CDR3: CASSLGQTYEQYF; DNA: TGTGCCAGCAGTTTGGGACAAACCTACGAGCAGTACTTC
size: once; V: TRBV19; J: TRBJ2-5; D: TRBD1; CDR3: CASSMVQGEGTQYF; DNA: TGTGCCAGTAGTATGGTGCAGGGGGAAGGGACCCAGTACTTC
size: .; V: TRBV19; J: TRBJ2-2; D: .; CDR3: CASTADFTGELFF; DNA: TGTGCCAGTACCGCCGACTTCACCGGGGAGCTGTTTTTT
size: .; V: TRBV2; J: TRBJ1-1; D: .; CDR3: CASRVWDSAFF; DNA: TGTGCCAGCAGGGTATGGGATTCCGCTTTCTTT
size: .; V: TRBV7-9; J: TRBJ2-1; D: .; CDR3: CASSLGNEVFF; DNA: TGTGCCAGCAGCTTAGGAAATGAGGTGTTCTTC
size: .; V: TRBV28; J: TRBJ1-6; D: TRBD1; CDR3: CASSPQGSSYNSPLHF; DNA: TGTGCCAGCAGTCCACAGGGGAGCTCCTATAATTCACCCCTCCACTTT
size: .; V: TRBV28; J: TRBJ1-4; D: TRBD1; CDR3: CASSKTGTNEKLFF; DNA: TGTGCCAGCAGCAAGACAGGGACTAATGAAAAACTGTTTTTT
size: .; V: TRBV19; J: TRBJ2-7; D: TRBD1; CDR3: CASSMRTGVSYEQYF; DNA: TGTGCCAGTAGTATGCGGACAGGGGTGTCCTACGAGCAGTACTTC
size: once; V: TRBV13; J: TRBJ1-4; D: .; CDR3: CASGAGDEANEKLFF; DNA: TGTGCCAGCGGGGCGGGGGACGAGGCTAATGAAAAACTGTTTTTT
size: .; V: TRBV5-1; J: TRBJ2-7; D: .; CDR3: CASSFAGAYEQYF; DNA: TGCGCCAGCAGCTTCGCAGGGGCCTACGAGCAGTACTTC
size: .; V: TRBV6-1; J: TRBJ1-5; D: TRBD1; CDR3: CASRGTGPIIQPQHF; DNA: TGTGCCAGCAGGGGGACAGGGCCGATAATTCAGCCCCAGCATTTT
size: once; V: TRBV5-1; J: TRBJ2-3; D: .; CDR3: CASSFGQITDTQYF; DNA: TGCGCCAGCAGCTTTGGACAAATCACAGATACGCAGTATTTT
size: .; V: TRBV28; J: TRBJ1-3; D: .; CDR3: CASSLAIRVFGNTIYF; DNA: TGTGCCAGCAGTTTAGCAATCAGGGTTTTTGGAAACACCATATATTTT
size: .; V: TRBV27; J: TRBJ2-1; D: TRBD2; CDR3: CASSPGTSVYEQFF; DNA: TGTGCCAGCAGTCCCGGGACTAGCGTCTATGAGCAGTTCTTC
size: few; V: TRBV10-3; J: TRBJ2-1; D: .; CDR3: CAISESEGSGDYNEQFF; DNA: TGTGCCATCAGTGAGTCGGAAGGTAGCGGAGACTACAATGAGCAGTTCTTC
size: .; V: TRBV7-9; J: TRBJ2-2; D: TRBD1; CDR3: CASSPHPGTGGNTGELFF; DNA: TGTGCCAGCAGCCCACACCCCGGGACAGGGGGCAACACCGGGGAGCTGTTTTTT